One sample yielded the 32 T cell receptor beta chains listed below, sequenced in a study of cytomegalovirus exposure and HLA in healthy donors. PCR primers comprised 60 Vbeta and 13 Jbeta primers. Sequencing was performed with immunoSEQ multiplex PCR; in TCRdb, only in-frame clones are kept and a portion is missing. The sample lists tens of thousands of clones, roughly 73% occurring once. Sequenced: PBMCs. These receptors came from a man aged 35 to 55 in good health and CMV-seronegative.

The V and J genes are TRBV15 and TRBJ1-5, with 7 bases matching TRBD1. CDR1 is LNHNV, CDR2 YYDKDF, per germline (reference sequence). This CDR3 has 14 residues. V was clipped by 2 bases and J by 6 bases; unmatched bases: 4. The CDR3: CATSRRQGVQPQHF. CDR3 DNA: TGTGCCACCAGCAGAAGACAGGGCGTTCAGCCCCAGCATTTT.

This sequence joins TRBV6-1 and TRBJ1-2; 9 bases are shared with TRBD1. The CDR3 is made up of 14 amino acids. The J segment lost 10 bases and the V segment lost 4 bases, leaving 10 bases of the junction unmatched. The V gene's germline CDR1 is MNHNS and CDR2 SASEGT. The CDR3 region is CASSVLGQGNHYTF. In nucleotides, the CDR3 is TGTGCCAGCAGTGTGTTGGGACAGGGAAATCACTACACCTTC.

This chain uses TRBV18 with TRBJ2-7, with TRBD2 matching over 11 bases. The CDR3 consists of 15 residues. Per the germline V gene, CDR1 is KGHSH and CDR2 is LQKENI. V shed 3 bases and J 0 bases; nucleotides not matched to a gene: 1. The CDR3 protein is CASSPGLADSYEQYF. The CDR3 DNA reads TGTGCCAGCTCACCGGGACTAGCGGACTCCTACGAGCAGTACTTC.

The CDR3 is CASSTGWGDTEAFF. In nucleotides, the CDR3 is TGTGCCAGCTCGACAGGGTGGGGGGACACTGAAGCTTTCTTT. This sequence joins TRBV18 and TRBJ1-1; 7 bases agree with TRBD1. The CDR3 contains 14 residues. With V trimmed by 6 bases and J by 3 bases, 7 bases remained unmatched. Looked up from germline, CDR1 is KGHSH and CDR2 is LQKENI.

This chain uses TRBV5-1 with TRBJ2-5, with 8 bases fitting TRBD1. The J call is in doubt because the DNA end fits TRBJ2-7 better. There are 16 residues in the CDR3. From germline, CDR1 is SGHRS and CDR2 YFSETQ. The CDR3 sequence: CASSLGQGSLTYEQYF. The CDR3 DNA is TGCGCCAGCAGCTTGGGACAGGGGTCCCTAACCTACGAGCAGTACTTC.

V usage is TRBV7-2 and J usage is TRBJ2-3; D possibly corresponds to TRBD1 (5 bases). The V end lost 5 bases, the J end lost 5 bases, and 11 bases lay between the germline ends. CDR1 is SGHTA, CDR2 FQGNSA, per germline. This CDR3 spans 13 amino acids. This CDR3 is CASSPDSRDTQYF. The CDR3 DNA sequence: TGTGCCAGCAGCCCAGACAGCCGAGATACGCAGTATTTT.

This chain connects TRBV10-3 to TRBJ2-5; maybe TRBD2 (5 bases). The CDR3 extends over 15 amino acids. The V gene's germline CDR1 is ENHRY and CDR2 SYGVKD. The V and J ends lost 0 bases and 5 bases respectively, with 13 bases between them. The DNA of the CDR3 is TGTGCCATCAGTGAGTCGCGTTCCCGAGGGGAGACCCAGTACTTC. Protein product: CAISESRSRGETQYF.

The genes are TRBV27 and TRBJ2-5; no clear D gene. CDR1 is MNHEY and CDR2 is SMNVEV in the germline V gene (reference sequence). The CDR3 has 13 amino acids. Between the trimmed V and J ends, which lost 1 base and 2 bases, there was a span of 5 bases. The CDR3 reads CASSLYSQETQYF. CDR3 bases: TGTGCCAGCAGTTTATACAGTCAAGAGACCCAGTACTTC.

The CDR3 nucleotides are TGTGCCAGCAGTGAAAGAGGGACAGGGACGGGTTCACCCCTCCACTTT. Encoded protein: CASSERGTGTGSPLHF. The V call is TRBV2, the J call TRBJ1-6; 9 nucleotides match TRBD1. There are 16 residues in the CDR3. The V segment lost 2 bases and the J segment 9 bases; nucleotides outside the gene matches: 8. Germline values: CDR1 SNHLY, CDR2 FYNNEI.

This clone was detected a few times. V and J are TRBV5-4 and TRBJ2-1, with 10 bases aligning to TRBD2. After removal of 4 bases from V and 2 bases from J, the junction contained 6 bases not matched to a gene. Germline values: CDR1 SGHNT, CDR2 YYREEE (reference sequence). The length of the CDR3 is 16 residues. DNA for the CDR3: TGTGCCAGCAGCCCTAAAACTAGCGGGACCTACAATGAGCAGTTCTTC. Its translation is CASSPKTSGTYNEQFF.

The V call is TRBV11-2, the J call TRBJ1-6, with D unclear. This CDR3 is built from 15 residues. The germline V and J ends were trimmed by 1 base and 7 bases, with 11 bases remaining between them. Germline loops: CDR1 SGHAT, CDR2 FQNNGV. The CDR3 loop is CASSLGGMENSPLHF. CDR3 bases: TGTGCCAGCAGCTTAGGAGGGATGGAAAATTCACCCCTCCACTTT.

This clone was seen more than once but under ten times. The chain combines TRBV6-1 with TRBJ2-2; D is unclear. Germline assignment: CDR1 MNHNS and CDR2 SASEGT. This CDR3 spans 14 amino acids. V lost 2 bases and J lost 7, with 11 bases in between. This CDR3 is CASSELRSFGELFF. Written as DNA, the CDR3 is TGTGCCAGCAGTGAATTGAGGAGTTTCGGGGAGCTGTTTTTT.

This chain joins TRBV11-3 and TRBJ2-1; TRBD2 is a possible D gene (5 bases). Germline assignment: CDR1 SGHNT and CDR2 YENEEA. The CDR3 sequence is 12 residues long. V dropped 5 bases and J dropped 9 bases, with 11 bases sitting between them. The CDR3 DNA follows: TGTGCCAGCAGCCCGGCTCGGGGTGAGCAGTTCTTC. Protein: CASSPARGEQFF.

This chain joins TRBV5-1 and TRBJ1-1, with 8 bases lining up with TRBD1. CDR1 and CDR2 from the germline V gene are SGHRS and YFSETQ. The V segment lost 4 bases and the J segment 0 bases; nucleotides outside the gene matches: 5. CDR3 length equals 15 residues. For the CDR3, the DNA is TGCGCCAGCAGCACTCGGACAGGGATGAACACTGAAGCTTTCTTT. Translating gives CASSTRTGMNTEAFF.

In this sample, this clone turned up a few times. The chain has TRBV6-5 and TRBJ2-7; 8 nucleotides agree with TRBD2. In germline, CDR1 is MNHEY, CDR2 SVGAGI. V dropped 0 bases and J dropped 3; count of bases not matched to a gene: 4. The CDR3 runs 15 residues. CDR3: CASSYSSSGGYEQYF. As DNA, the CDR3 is TGTGCCAGCAGTTACTCGTCCAGCGGGGGCTACGAGCAGTACTTC.

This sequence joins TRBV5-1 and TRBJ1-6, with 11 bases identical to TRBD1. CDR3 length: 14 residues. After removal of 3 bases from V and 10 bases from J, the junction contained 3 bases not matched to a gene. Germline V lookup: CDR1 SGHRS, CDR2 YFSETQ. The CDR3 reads CASSSGTGGSPLHF. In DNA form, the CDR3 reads TGCGCCAGCAGCTCCGGGACAGGGGGATCACCCCTCCACTTT.

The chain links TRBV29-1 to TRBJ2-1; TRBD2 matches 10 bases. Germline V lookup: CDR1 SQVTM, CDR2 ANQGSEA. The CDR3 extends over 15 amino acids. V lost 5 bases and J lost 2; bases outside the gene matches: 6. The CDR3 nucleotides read TGCAGCGTTAAAGGCGGACTAGCGGCCTACAATGAGCAGTTCTTC. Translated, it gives CSVKGGLAAYNEQFF.

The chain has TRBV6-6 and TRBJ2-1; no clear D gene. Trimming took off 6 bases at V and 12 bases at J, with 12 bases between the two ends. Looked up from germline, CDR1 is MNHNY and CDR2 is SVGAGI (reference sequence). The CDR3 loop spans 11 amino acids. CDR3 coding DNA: TGTGCCAGCAGCTACAGAGGCGGGCAGTTCTTC. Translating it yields CASSYRGGQFF.

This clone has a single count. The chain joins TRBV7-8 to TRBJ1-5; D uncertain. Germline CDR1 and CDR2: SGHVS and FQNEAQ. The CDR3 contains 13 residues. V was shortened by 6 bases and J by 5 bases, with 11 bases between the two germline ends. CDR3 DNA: TGTGCCAGCAGTAAGGAGGGAGATCAGCCCCAGCATTTT. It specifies CASSKEGDQPQHF.

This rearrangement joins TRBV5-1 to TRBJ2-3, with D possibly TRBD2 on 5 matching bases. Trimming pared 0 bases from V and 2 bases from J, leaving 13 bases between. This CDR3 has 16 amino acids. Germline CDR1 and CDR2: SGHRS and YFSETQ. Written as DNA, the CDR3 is TGCGCCAGCAGCTTGGTCCCCGGACTTTTCACAGATACGCAGTATTTT. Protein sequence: CASSLVPGLFTDTQYF.

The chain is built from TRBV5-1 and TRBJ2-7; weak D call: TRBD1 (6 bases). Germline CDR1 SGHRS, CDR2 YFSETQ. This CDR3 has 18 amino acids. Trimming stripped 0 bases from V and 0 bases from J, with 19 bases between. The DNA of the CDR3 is TGCGCCAGCAGCTTGGCCTATGAGACAGGTCCGAGCTCCTACGAGCAGTACTTC. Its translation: CASSLAYETGPSSYEQYF. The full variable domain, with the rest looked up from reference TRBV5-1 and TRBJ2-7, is KAGVTQTPRYLIKTRGQQVTLSCSPISGHRSVSWYQQTPGQGLQFLFEYFSETQRNKGNFPGRFSGRQFSNSRSEMNVSTLELGDSALYLCASSLAYETGPSSYEQYFGPGTRLTVT.

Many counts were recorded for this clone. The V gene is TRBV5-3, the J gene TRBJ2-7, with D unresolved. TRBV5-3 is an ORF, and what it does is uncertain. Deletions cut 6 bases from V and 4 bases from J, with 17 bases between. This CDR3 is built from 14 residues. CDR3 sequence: CARTIQAGIYEQYF. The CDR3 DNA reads TGTGCCAGAACAATCCAGGCCGGTATATACGAGCAGTACTTC.

In DNA, the CDR3 is TGTGCCAGCAGCTCGGGACTTGGTGCCCTCCACTTT. Translated: CASSSGLGALHF. This chain connects TRBV7-2 to TRBJ1-6; D may be TRBD1 (5 bases). The V gene lost 4 bases and the J gene lost 14 bases, with 12 bases spanning the gap. Germline values: CDR1 SGHTA, CDR2 FQGNSA. The CDR3 totals 12 residues.

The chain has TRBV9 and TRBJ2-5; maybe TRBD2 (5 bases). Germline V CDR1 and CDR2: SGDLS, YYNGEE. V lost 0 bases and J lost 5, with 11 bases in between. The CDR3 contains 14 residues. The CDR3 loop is CASSVVEDGETQYF. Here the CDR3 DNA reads TGTGCCAGCAGCGTAGTGGAGGATGGGGAGACCCAGTACTTC.

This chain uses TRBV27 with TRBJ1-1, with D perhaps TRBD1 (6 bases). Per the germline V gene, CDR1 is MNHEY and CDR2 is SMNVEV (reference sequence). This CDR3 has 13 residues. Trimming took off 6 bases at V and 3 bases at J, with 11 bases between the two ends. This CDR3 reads CASSLNRDTEAFF. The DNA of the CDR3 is TGTGCCAGCAGCCTCAACAGGGACACTGAAGCTTTCTTT.

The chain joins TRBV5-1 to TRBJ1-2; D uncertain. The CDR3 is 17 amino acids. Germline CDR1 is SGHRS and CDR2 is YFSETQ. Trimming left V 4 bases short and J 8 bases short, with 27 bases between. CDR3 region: CASSPDLGGPRTVGYTF. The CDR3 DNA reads TGCGCCAGCAGCCCAGACCTGGGAGGCCCTCGGACGGTCGGCTACACCTTC. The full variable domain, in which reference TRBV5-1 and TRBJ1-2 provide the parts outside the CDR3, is KAGVTQTPRYLIKTRGQQVTLSCSPISGHRSVSWYQQTPGQGLQFLFEYFSETQRNKGNFPGRFSGRQFSNSRSEMNVSTLELGDSALYLCASSPDLGGPRTVGYTFGSGTRLTVV.

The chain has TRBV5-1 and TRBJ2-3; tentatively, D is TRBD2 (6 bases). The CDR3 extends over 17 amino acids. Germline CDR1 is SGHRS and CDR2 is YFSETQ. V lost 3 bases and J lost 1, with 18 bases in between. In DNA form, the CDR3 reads TGCGCCAGCAGCTGGGGCCGCGGGGTGGGGGGCACAGATACGCAGTATTTT. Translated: CASSWGRGVGGTDTQYF.

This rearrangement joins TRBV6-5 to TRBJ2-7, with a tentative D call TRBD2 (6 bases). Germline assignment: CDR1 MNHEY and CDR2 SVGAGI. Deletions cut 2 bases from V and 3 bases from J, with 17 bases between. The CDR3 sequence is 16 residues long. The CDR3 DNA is TGTGCCAGCAGTTACCGGTTTACCGGGACTCACTACGAGCAGTACTTC. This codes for CASSYRFTGTHYEQYF.

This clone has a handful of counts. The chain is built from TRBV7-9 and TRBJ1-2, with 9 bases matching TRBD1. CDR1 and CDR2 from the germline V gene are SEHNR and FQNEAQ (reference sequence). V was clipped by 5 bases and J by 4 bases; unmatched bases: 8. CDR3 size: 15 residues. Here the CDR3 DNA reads TGTGCCAGCAGCCAGAACAGGGGGCAGGCCTATGGCTACACCTTC. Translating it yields CASSQNRGQAYGYTF.

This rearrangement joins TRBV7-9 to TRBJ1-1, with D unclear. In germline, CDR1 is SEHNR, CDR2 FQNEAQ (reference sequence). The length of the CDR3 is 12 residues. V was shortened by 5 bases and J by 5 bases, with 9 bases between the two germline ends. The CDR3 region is CASSPHGTEAFF. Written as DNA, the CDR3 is TGTGCCAGCAGCCCCCACGGGACTGAAGCTTTCTTT.

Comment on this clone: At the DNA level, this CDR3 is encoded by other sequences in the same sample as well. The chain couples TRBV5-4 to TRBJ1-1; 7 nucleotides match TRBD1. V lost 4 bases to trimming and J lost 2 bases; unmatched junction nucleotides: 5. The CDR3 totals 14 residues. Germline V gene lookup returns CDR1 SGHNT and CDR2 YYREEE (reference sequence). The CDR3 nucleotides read TGTGCCAGCAGCCATAGACAGGGAAACACTGAAGCTTTCTTT. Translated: CASSHRQGNTEAFF.

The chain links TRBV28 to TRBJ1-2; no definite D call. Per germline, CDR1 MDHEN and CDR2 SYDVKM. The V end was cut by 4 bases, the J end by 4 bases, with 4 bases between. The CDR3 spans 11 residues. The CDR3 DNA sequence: TGTGCCAGCAGTTCCCTCTATGGCTACACCTTC. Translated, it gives CASSSLYGYTF.